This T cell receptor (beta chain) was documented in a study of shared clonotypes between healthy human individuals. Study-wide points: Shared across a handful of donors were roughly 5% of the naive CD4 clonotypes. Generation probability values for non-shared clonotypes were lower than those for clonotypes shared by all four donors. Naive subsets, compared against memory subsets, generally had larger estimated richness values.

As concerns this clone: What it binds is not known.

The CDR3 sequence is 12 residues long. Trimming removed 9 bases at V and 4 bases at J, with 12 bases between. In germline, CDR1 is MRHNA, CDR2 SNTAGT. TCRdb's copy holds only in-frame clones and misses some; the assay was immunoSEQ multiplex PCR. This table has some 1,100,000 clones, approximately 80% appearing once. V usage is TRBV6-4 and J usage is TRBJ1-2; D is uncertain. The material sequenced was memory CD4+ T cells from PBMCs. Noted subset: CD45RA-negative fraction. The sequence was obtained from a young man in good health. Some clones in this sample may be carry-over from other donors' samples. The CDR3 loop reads CARIDFPYGYTF. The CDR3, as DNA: TGTGCCAGAATCGACTTTCCCTATGGCTACACCTTC.